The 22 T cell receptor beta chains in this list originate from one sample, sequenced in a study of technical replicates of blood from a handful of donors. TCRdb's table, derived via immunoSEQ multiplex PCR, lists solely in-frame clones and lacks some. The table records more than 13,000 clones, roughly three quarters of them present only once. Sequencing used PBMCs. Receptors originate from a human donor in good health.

CDR3 amino acids: CAVGGGTYNEQFF. In DNA, the CDR3 is TGTGCAGTCGGCGGGGGAACCTACAATGAGCAGTTCTTC. V and J are TRBV27 and TRBJ2-1, with TRBD2 matching over 7 bases. CDR3 size: 13 residues. Per germline, CDR1 MNHEY and CDR2 SMNVEV (reference sequence).

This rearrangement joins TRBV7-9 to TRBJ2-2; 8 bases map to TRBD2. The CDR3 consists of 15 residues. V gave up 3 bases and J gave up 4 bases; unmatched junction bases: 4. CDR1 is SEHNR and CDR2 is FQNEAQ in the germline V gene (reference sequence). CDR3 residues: CASSFHGRGTGELFF. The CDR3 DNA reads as TGTGCCAGCAGCTTTCACGGGAGGGGCACCGGGGAGCTGTTTTTT.

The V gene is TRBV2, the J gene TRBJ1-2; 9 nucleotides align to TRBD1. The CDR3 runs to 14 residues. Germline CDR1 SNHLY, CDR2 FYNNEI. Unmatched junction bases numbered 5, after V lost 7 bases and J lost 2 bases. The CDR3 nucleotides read TGTGCCAGCACTACCGGGACAGGGAACTATGGCTACACCTTC. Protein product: CASTTGTGNYGYTF. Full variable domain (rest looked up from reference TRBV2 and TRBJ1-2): EPEVTQTPSHQVTQMGQEVILRCVPISNHLYFYWYRQILGQKVEFLVSFYNNEISEKSEIFDDQFSVERPDGSNFTLKIRSTKLEDSAMYFCASTTGTGNYGYTFGSGTRLTVV.

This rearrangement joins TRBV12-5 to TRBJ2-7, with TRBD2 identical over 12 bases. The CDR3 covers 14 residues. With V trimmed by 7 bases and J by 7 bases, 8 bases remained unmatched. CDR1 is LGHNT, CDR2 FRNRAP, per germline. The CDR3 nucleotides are TGTGCTAGTGCTGGACTAGCGGGATGGATGGAGCAGTACTTC. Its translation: CASAGLAGWMEQYF.

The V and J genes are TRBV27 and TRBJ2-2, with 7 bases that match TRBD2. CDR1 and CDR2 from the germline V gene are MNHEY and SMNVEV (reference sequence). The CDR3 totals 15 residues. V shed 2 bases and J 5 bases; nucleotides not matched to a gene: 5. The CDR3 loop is CASSLSPGGTGELFF. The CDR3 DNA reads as TGTGCCAGCAGTTTAAGCCCCGGGGGGACCGGGGAGCTGTTTTTT.

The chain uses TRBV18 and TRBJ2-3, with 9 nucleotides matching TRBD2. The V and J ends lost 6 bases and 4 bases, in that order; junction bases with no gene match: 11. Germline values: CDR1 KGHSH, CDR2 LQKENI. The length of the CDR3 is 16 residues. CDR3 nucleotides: TGTGCCAGCTCCCCTTTTGATAGCGGGAGTGCAGATACGCAGTATTTT. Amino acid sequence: CASSPFDSGSADTQYF.

CDR3 coding DNA: TGTGCCAGCAGTTTTTCCGGGAGCACAGATACGCAGTATTTT. This codes for CASSFSGSTDTQYF. V and J are TRBV27 and TRBJ2-3; the D is unclear. CDR3 length equals 14 residues. Trimming shortened V by 3 bases and J by 0 bases, and 7 bases separated the two germline ends. Germline V CDR1 and CDR2: MNHEY, SMNVEV (reference sequence).

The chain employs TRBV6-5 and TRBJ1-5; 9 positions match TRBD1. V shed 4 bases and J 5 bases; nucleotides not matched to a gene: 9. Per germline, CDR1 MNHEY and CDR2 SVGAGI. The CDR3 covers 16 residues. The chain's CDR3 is CASSSKDRGVDQPQHF. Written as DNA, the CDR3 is TGTGCCAGCAGTTCCAAAGACAGGGGGGTCGATCAGCCCCAGCATTTT.

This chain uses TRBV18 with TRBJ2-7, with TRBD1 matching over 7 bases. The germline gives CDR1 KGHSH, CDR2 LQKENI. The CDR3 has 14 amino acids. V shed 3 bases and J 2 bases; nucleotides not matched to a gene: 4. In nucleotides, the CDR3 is TGTGCCAGCTCACCTGCCGGGACAGCCTACGAGCAGTACTTC. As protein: CASSPAGTAYEQYF.

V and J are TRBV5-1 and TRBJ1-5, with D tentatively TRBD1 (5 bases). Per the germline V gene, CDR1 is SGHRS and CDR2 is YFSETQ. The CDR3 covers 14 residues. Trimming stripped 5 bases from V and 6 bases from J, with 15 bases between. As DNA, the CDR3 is TGCGCCAGCAGGGGCGAAGGGGTGACTCAGCCCCAGCATTTT. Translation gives CASRGEGVTQPQHF.

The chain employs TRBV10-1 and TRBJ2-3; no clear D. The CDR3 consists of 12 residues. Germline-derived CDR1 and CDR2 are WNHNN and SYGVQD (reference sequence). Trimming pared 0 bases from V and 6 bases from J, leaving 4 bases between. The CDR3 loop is CASSESSDTQYF. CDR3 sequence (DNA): TGCGCCAGCAGTGAGTCAAGCGATACGCAGTATTTT.

CDR3 sequence: CASSSRDTEINEQFF. The CDR3 coding sequence is TGTGCCAGCAGCTCCCGGGACACCGAGATCAATGAGCAGTTCTTC. V gene TRBV9 combines with J gene TRBJ2-1, with D tentatively TRBD1 (6 bases). The germline V gene has CDR1 SGDLS and CDR2 YYNGEE. This CDR3 contains 15 residues. The germline V and J ends were trimmed by 4 bases and 6 bases, with 17 bases remaining between them.

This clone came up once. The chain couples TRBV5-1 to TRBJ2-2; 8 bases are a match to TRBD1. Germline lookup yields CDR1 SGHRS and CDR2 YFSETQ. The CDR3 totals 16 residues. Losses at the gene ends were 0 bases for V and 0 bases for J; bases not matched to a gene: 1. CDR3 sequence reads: CASSLEQGANTGELFF. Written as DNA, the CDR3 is TGCGCCAGCAGCTTGGAACAGGGGGCGAACACCGGGGAGCTGTTTTTT.

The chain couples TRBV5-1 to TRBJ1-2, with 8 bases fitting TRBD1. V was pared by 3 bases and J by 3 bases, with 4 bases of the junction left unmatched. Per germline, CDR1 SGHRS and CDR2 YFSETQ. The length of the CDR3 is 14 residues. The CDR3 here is CASSSDRDYYGYTF. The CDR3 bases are TGCGCCAGCAGCTCGGACAGGGATTACTATGGCTACACCTTC.

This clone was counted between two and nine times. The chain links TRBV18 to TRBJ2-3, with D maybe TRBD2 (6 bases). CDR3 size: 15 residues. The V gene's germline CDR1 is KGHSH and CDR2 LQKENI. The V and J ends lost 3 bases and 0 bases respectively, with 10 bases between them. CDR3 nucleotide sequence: TGTGCCAGCTCACCCCCGGGACTTAGCACAGATACGCAGTATTTT. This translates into CASSPPGLSTDTQYF.

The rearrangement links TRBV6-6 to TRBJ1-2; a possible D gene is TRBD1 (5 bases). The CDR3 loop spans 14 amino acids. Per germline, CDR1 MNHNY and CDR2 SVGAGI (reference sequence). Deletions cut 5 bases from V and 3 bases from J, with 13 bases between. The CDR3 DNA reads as TGTGCCAGCAGTCCATCGGGGGTGGACTATGGCTACACCTTC. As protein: CASSPSGVDYGYTF.

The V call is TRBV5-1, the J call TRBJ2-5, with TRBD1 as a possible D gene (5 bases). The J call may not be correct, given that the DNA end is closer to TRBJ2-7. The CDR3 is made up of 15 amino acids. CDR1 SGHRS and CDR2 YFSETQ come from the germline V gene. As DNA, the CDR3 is TGCGCCAGCAGCTTGGGACAGTTGAGCTCCTACGAGCAGTACTTC. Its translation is CASSLGQLSSYEQYF.

CDR3 sequence: CASSISASGSNEQFF. The CDR3, as DNA: TGTGCCAGTAGTATTTCGGCTAGCGGGAGCAATGAGCAGTTCTTC. The V call is TRBV19, the J call TRBJ2-1; TRBD2 matches 10 bases. Trimming took 3 bases from V and 6 from J; bases not matched to a gene: 5. The CDR3 spans 15 residues. Germline CDR1 reads LNHDA; CDR2 reads SQIVND (reference sequence).

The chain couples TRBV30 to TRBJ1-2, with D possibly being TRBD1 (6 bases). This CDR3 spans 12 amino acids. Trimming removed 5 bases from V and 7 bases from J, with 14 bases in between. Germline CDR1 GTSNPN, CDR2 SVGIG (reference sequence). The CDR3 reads CAWLGWGLGYTF. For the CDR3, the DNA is TGTGCCTGGTTGGGTTGGGGGCTTGGCTACACCTTC.

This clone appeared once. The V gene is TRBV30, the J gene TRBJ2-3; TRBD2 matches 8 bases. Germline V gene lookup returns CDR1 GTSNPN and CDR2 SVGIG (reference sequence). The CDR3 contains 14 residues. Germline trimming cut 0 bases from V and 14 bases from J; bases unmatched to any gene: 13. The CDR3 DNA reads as TGTGCCTGGAGTGTACCCGGACTAGCCGGTAAGGTGTATTTT. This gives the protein CAWSVPGLAGKVYF.

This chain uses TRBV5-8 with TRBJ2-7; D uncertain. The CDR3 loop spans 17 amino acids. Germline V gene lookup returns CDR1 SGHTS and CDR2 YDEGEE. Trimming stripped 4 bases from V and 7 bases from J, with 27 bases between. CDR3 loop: CASSPQLGYTTTWEQYF. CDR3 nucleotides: TGTGCCAGCAGCCCCCAGTTGGGTTATACCACTACGTGGGAGCAGTACTTC. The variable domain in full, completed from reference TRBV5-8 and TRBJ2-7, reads EAGVTQSPTHLIKTRGQQATLRCSPISGHTSVYWYQQALGLGLQFLLWYDEGEERNRGNFPPRFSGRQFPNYSSELNVNALELEDSALYLCASSPQLGYTTTWEQYFGPGTRLTVT.

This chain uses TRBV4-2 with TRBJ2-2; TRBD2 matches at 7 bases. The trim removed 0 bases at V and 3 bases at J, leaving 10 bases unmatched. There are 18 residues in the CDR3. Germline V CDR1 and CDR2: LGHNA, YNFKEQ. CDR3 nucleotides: TGTGCCAGCAGCCAAGATAACGAGGGAGGGCCGTACACCGGGGAGCTGTTTTTT. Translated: CASSQDNEGGPYTGELFF.